The 17 T cell receptor beta chains given below trace back to one sample, sequenced in a study of T cell repertoires in cytomegalovirus infection. One entry per CDR3 protein results from TCRdb running MiXCR on the reads. Among hundreds of thousands of distinct CDR3 sequences listed, roughly 26% were seen once. Sequencing used CD8+ T cells from PBMCs. These receptors all come from a human donor in good health (CMV status not recorded). Some clones in this sample may be carry-over from other donors' samples.

V usage is TRBV7-4 and J usage is TRBJ2-3, with D maybe TRBD1 (5 bases). CDR3 length equals 15 residues. Germline CDR1 SGHVT, CDR2 SQSDAQ. The V gene lost 5 bases and the J gene lost 2 bases, with 14 bases spanning the gap. The CDR3 coding sequence is TGTGCCAGCAGCCCGCGGACAACTGACACAGATACGCAGTATTTT. Protein sequence: CASSPRTTDTDTQYF.

The chain joins TRBV7-6 to TRBJ2-2; the match to TRBD1 covers 10 bases. CDR1 and CDR2 (germline): SGHVS, FNYEAQ. J lost 2 bases, V lost 2 bases, and 5 bases had no gene match. This CDR3 comprises 17 residues. CDR3 residues: CASSLTPTGGNTGELFF. The DNA for the CDR3 is TGTGCCAGCAGCTTAACCCCGACAGGGGGCAACACCGGGGAGCTGTTTTTT.

CDR3 nucleotides: TGTGCCAGCAGCTCCCCGACAGGGGGGTCGCGCTACGAGCAGTACTTC. Translated: CASSSPTGGSRYEQYF. V and J are TRBV7-9 and TRBJ2-7, with 9 bases aligning to TRBD1. Germline values: CDR1 SEHNR, CDR2 FQNEAQ (reference sequence). J was trimmed by 3 bases and V by 4 bases; bases with no gene match: 10. The CDR3 runs to 16 residues.

This clonotype showed up just a few times. The CDR3 is CSSLWGTGELFF. For the CDR3, the DNA is TGCAGCTCTCTCTGGGGGACCGGGGAGCTGTTTTTT. The chain employs TRBV29-1 and TRBJ2-2, with D tentatively TRBD1 or TRBD2 (5 bases each). Trimming stripped 8 bases from V and 5 bases from J, with 12 bases between. Germline V CDR1 and CDR2: SQVTM, ANQGSEA. CDR3 length: 12 residues.

This clonotype was observed at least ten times. The chain employs TRBV7-6 and TRBJ2-1; the match to TRBD1 covers 10 bases. This CDR3 has 18 amino acids. CDR1 SGHVS and CDR2 FNYEAQ come from the germline V gene. The junction had 10 bases not matched to a gene; V was cut back by 5 bases and J by 0 bases. The CDR3 DNA sequence: TGTGCCAGCAGCCAACTTCGACAGGGGGCGAGCTCCTACAATGAGCAGTTCTTC. Translation: CASSQLRQGASSYNEQFF.

This clonotype was counted ten times or more. J is TRBJ2-7 and V is TRBV10-3, with TRBD1 matching over 9 bases. This CDR3 comprises 16 residues. The V gene end was trimmed by 5 bases and the J gene end by 0 bases; junction bases not matched to a gene: 8. Per germline, CDR1 ENHRY and CDR2 SYGVKD. The CDR3 DNA sequence: TGTGCCATCAGTACTCGGACAGGGGCCAACTCCTACGAGCAGTACTTC. Encoded protein: CAISTRTGANSYEQYF.

Turning to this clonotype: Lacking the conserved final phenylalanine or tryptophan, this CDR3 likely reflects a read error. This rearrangement joins TRBV28 to TRBJ1-2; 7 bases are a match to TRBD1. The CDR3 is made up of 16 amino acids. Germline V gene data show CDR1 as MDHEN and CDR2 as SYDVKM. Trimming at V came to 3 bases and at J to 0 bases, leaving 7 bases not matched to a gene. The CDR3 here is CASSLLLQGANYGYTS. The CDR3 DNA reads TGTGCCAGCAGTTTGCTCCTCCAGGGGGCTAACTATGGCTACACCTCC.

This chain uses TRBV10-3 with TRBJ2-1; the match to TRBD2 covers 9 bases. Trimming at V came to 0 bases and at J to 0 bases, leaving 3 bases not matched to a gene. This CDR3 contains 17 residues. Germline V lookup: CDR1 ENHRY, CDR2 SYGVKD. CDR3 nucleotides: TGTGCCATCAGTGAGTCTATGACTAGCGGCTCCTACAATGAGCAGTTCTTC. Its translation is CAISESMTSGSYNEQFF.

J is TRBJ2-7 and V is TRBV11-2, with 10 bases fitting TRBD2. The J segment lost 3 bases and the V segment lost 5 bases, leaving 13 bases of the junction unmatched. The CDR3 is 17 residues long. The germline gives CDR1 SGHAT, CDR2 FQNNGV. The CDR3 spells CASSLWRISGGNYEQYV. Written as DNA, the CDR3 is TGTGCCAGCAGCCTATGGCGGATTAGCGGGGGGAACTACGAGCAGTACGTC.

With respect to this clonotype: A much larger clone lies one base from this, so it may be a read error. The rearrangement links TRBV7-4 to TRBJ2-4; TRBD1 matches at 8 bases. Germline V gene data show CDR1 as SGHVT and CDR2 as SQSDAQ. This CDR3 contains 11 residues. CDR3 amino acids: CVSSTGTGQYF. Here the CDR3 DNA reads TGTGTCAGCAGCACCGGGACAGGACAGTACTTC.

A single count supports this clonotype. The V and J genes are TRBV20-1 and TRBJ2-2; 7 bases fit TRBD1. There are 13 residues in the CDR3. V was pared by 6 bases and J by 5 bases, with 6 bases of the junction left unmatched. CDR1 is DFQATT and CDR2 is SNEGSKA in the germline V gene (reference sequence). The CDR3 protein is CSATTGMTGELFF. The CDR3 coding sequence is TGCAGTGCCACGACAGGGATGACCGGGGAGCTGTTTTTT.

This clonotype turned up a few times. This chain joins TRBV28 and TRBJ1-5, with TRBD1 matching over 12 bases. This CDR3 comprises 18 residues. V gave up 5 bases and J gave up 1 base; unmatched junction bases: 9. Germline CDR1 reads MDHEN; CDR2 reads SYDVKM. CDR3 sequence reads: CASSKLPGQGASNQPQHF. DNA for the CDR3: TGTGCCAGCAGTAAGTTACCGGGACAGGGGGCGAGCAATCAGCCCCAGCATTTT.

This clonotype appeared many times. This chain connects TRBV7-9 to TRBJ2-3; D is unclear. Trimming cost V 1 base and J 5 bases, with 7 bases left between them. CDR1 and CDR2 from the germline V gene are SEHNR and FQNEAQ (reference sequence). The length of the CDR3 is 13 residues. The DNA of the CDR3 is TGTGCCAGCAGCTTAGGCCAAGGAGATACGCAGTATTTT. As protein: CASSLGQGDTQYF.

This clonotype was detected ten times or more. The chain is built from TRBV7-2 and TRBJ2-1; 14 nucleotides match TRBD2. Per germline, CDR1 SGHTA and CDR2 FQGNSA. The V and J ends lost 1 base and 4 bases, in that order; junction bases with no gene match: 6. The CDR3 consists of 18 residues. The CDR3: CASSLETSGGAYYNEQFF. The CDR3 DNA sequence: TGTGCCAGCAGCTTAGAGACTAGCGGGGGGGCATATTACAATGAGCAGTTCTTC.

There are many counts of this clonotype. This chain connects TRBV19 to TRBJ1-1; D ambiguous. V was shortened by 8 bases and J by 0 bases, with 4 bases between the two germline ends. CDR3 size: 11 residues. Germline assignment: CDR1 LNHDA and CDR2 SQIVND (reference sequence). CDR3 in DNA: TGTGCCAGTGGGTTGAACACTGAAGCTTTCTTT. It encodes CASGLNTEAFF.

This clonotype has only a few counts. The chain is built from TRBV11-1 and TRBJ1-1; 10 nucleotides align to TRBD1. V dropped 4 bases and J dropped 8; count of bases not matched to a gene: 7. CDR1 is SGHAT, CDR2 FQDESV, per germline (reference sequence). This CDR3 is 14 amino acids long. The CDR3 sequence is CASSWTGGSLEAFF. CDR3 nucleotides: TGTGCCAGCAGCTGGACAGGGGGAAGTCTCGAAGCTTTCTTT.

The rearrangement joins TRBV6-2 or TRBV6-3 to TRBJ2-1; 9 nucleotides match TRBD2. Germline V lookup: CDR1 MNHEY, CDR2 SVGEGT. The V segment lost 2 bases and the J segment 15 bases; nucleotides outside the gene matches: 5. CDR3 size: 12 residues. CDR3 amino acids: CASSYGRGGLFF. The CDR3 DNA reads TGTGCCAGCAGTTACGGGCGGGGGGGCCTGTTCTTC.